This TCR beta chain is drawn from a study of T-cell reconstitution after alpha-beta-depleted transplantation in children. Findings and caveats of the study: Newly produced T cells mostly accounted for T-cell counts and diversity one year post-transplant. TCRbeta diversity was high at day 60 in some patients (a result of surviving recipient T cells and thymic progenitors). Reportedly, only several hundred clones from non-depleted graft cells drove alpha-beta T-cell counts at about two months.

Trimming removed 4 bases from V and 1 base from J; junction bases left unmatched: 8. Per germline, CDR1 SGHRS and CDR2 YFSETQ. This CDR3 is built from 17 residues. This clonotype was seen ten or more times. Its antigen remains unidentified. A library of TCRbeta sequences, prepared with unique molecular identifiers, was generated. TCRdb processed the PCR reads anew with MiXCR; each CDR3 protein has one entry. The table lists about 300,000 distinct CDR3 sequences, around 10% of them singletons, with around 7.5% in the top ten. The TCR sequence derives from a boy younger than two with acute myeloid leukemia, due to receive a stem cell transplant. Sequences were derived from PBMCs, sampled before TCRalphabeta/CD19-depleted stem cell transplant. V gene TRBV5-1 combines with J gene TRBJ2-3, with TRBD2 identical over 11 bases. The CDR3: CASSIRLAGHGTDTQYF. CDR3 coding DNA: TGCGCCAGCAGCATCCGACTAGCGGGGCACGGCACAGATACGCAGTATTTT.